What follows are 5 T cell receptor beta chains derived from one specimen sequenced in a study of monozygotic twins with cystic fibrosis. Profiled with immunoSEQ multiplex PCR; TCRdb holds only in-frame clones, not every one. The table shows about 30,000 clones, with 75% to 95% occurring only once. What was sequenced was blood. All receptors derive from a girl aged 2 to 9 with cystic fibrosis.

This clone was counted between two and nine times. This sequence joins TRBV10-1 and TRBJ1-1; 10 bases match TRBD1. V dropped 8 bases and J dropped 4; count of bases not matched to a gene: 4. This CDR3 is 13 amino acids long. Germline V lookup: CDR1 WNHNN, CDR2 SYGVQD (reference sequence). The CDR3 loop reads CASSGQGGTEAFF. The CDR3 DNA reads as TGCGCCAGCTCCGGACAGGGGGGCACTGAAGCTTTCTTT.

The chain recombines TRBV28 with TRBJ2-7, with 7 bases fitting TRBD1. The CDR3 totals 14 residues. The ends lost 6 bases at V and 4 bases at J; junction bases unmatched: 9. Germline lookup yields CDR1 MDHEN and CDR2 SYDVKM. CDR3 loop: CASSTGRGIYEQYF. The CDR3 region has the DNA TGTGCCAGCAGCACTGGCAGGGGGATTTACGAGCAGTACTTC.

The CDR3 is CASSLATQGAYNSPLHF. The CDR3 DNA sequence: TGTGCCAGCAGCTTGGCCACACAGGGGGCCTATAATTCACCCCTCCACTTT. This chain connects TRBV5-5 to TRBJ1-6; 8 bases align to TRBD1. The CDR3 loop spans 17 amino acids. Germline CDR1 SGHKS, CDR2 YYEKEE (reference sequence). V lost 0 bases and J lost 2; bases outside the gene matches: 4.

This chain uses TRBV7-2 with TRBJ2-2, with D possibly being TRBD1 (7 bases). Trimming took off 5 bases at V and 7 bases at J, with 20 bases between the two ends. CDR3 length equals 16 residues. Germline V gives CDR1 SGHTA, CDR2 FQGNSA. The CDR3 region has the DNA TGTGCCAGCAGCCCACAGGGGAGGCTAAGGGGCGGGGAGCTGTTTTTT. Its translation is CASSPQGRLRGGELFF.

V gene TRBV4-1 combines with J gene TRBJ2-5; D is ambiguous. Germline-derived CDR1 and CDR2 are MGHRA and YSYEKL. Trimming took off 1 base at V and 5 bases at J, with 11 bases between the two ends. This CDR3 has 14 amino acids. In DNA form, the CDR3 reads TGCGCCAGCAGCCAAGTTAATGAAAGGGAGACCCAGTACTTC. Its translation is CASSQVNERETQYF.